Listed below are T cell receptor beta chains from one sample, sequenced in a study of Ad26.COV2.S vaccination and SARS-CoV-2 variants. Profiled with immunoSEQ multiplex PCR; TCRdb holds only in-frame clones, not every one. Among hundreds of thousands of clones listed, 70% to 90% were seen once. The sample consisted of peripheral blood, taken in a trial of Ad26.COV2.S vaccine versus placebo. All receptors come from a person between 18 and 59 years old who received the Ad26.COV2.S COVID-19 vaccine or a placebo. CDR3s include the opening cysteine and the closing phenylalanine or tryptophan. Each record gives: D gene, J gene, clone size, V gene, CDR3 protein, CDR3 DNA. D genes are given only for firm matches. The size of a clone is reported for some rows only, either as once, few or many, or as a class for expanded clones.

- | TRBJ2-5 | - | TRBV27 | CASSIRTEETQYF | TGTGCCAGCAGTATTCGGACGGAAGAGACCCAGTACTTC
- | TRBJ2-7 | once | TRBV7-9 | CASSSPGAGGSYEQYF | TGTGCCAGCAGCTCCCCAGGGGCAGGAGGGTCCTACGAGCAGTACTTC
- | TRBJ1-5 | few | TRBV6-2/TRBV6-3 | CASSSPIRTLGNQPQHF | TGTGCCAGCAGTAGCCCCATCCGGACCTTGGGCAATCAGCCCCAGCATTTT
- | TRBJ2-7 | - | TRBV12-3/TRBV12-4 | CASSPRIDEQYF | TGTGCCAGCAGTCCCAGGATTGACGAGCAGTACTTC
TRBD2 | TRBJ2-7 | - | TRBV7-8 | CASSPTSGSINEQYF | TGTGCCAGCAGTCCCACTAGCGGGAGTATAAACGAGCAGTACTTC
- | TRBJ2-3 | - | TRBV3-1/TRBV3-2 | CASSPPDTDTQYF | TGTGCCAGCAGCCCCCCGGACACAGATACGCAGTATTTT
- | TRBJ2-7 | - | TRBV4-1 | CASSQDLGPSYEQYF | TGCGCCAGCAGCCAAGATCTCGGACCCTCGTACGAGCAGTACTTC
TRBD1 | TRBJ2-5 | many | TRBV5-6 | CASSGLRGQGETQYF | TGTGCCAGCAGCGGGCTCAGGGGGCAGGGAGAGACCCAGTACTTC
- | TRBJ1-1 | - | TRBV18 | CASSPQATSLSAEAFF | TGTGCCAGCTCACCACAGGCTACTTCGCTTTCCGCTGAAGCTTTCTTT
TRBD1 | TRBJ1-5 | - | TRBV28 | CASSFDWTGGNQPQHF | TGTGCCAGCAGCTTCGACTGGACAGGGGGCAATCAGCCCCAGCATTTT
TRBD1 | TRBJ2-1 | - | TRBV5-1 | CASSFGTGGDEQFF | TGCGCCAGCAGCTTTGGGACAGGGGGGGATGAGCAGTTCTTC
TRBD1 | TRBJ1-6 | few | TRBV9 | CASSVVRRLPGQDKYNSPLHF | TGTGCCAGCAGCGTAGTACGAAGGCTCCCGGGACAGGATAAATATAATTCACCCCTCCACTTT
- | TRBJ1-3 | - | TRBV18 | CASSEWGKGSGNTIYF | TGTGCCAGCTCGGAGTGGGGGAAAGGCTCTGGAAACACCATATATTTT
- | TRBJ2-1 | - | TRBV6-2/TRBV6-3 | CASSFTLGRGGEKFF | TGTGCCAGCAGTTTCACATTGGGCAGGGGTGGGGAAAAGTTCTTC
TRBD1 | TRBJ1-1 | once | TRBV14 | CASSQGGRGRVNTEAFF | TGTGCCAGCAGCCAAGGGGGCAGGGGGCGCGTGAACACTGAAGCTTTCTTT
TRBD1 | TRBJ1-1 | - | TRBV5-4 | CASSWTGHPNTEAFF | TGTGCCAGCAGCTGGACAGGGCACCCGAACACTGAAGCTTTCTTT
TRBD2 | TRBJ2-7 | - | TRBV14 | CASSQTSGRVYEQYF | TGTGCCAGCAGCCAAACTAGCGGGAGAGTGTACGAGCAGTACTTC
- | TRBJ2-3 | - | TRBV7-2 | CASSFARESDTQYF | TGTGCCAGCAGCTTTGCGAGGGAGTCAGATACGCAGTATTTT
- | TRBJ1-1 | - | TRBV18 | CASSLGLQRNTEAFF | TGTGCCAGCTCCCTAGGACTACAGCGGAACACTGAAGCTTTCTTT
- | TRBJ1-4 | - | TRBV10-3 | CAISEFRGDEKLFF | TGTGCCATCAGTGAGTTTAGAGGAGATGAAAAACTGTTTTTT
TRBD2 | TRBJ2-7 | - | TRBV6-2/TRBV6-3 | CASSPDKSRTRLSYEQYF | TGTGCCAGCAGTCCAGATAAATCGAGGACTAGACTTTCCTACGAGCAGTACTTC
- | TRBJ2-7 | - | TRBV7-2 | CASSYPSGASYEQYF | TGTGCCAGCAGTTACCCGTCGGGGGCTTCCTACGAGCAGTACTTC
- | TRBJ2-2 | - | TRBV28 | CASSLGGGVTGELFF | TGTGCCAGCAGTTTAGGGGGCGGGGTGACCGGGGAGCTGTTTTTT
- | TRBJ2-5 | - | TRBV2 | CASSEAQETQYF | TGTGCCAGCAGTGAAGCGCAAGAGACCCAGTACTTC
- | TRBJ2-5 | - | TRBV6-5 | CASSYDGFGETQYF | TGTGCCAGCAGTTACGATGGGTTTGGGGAGACCCAGTACTTC
- | TRBJ1-4 | once | TRBV2 | CASSGGGHQNEKLFF | TGTGCCAGCAGTGGGGGAGGCCACCAAAATGAAAAACTGTTTTTT
TRBD2 | TRBJ2-1 | - | TRBV27 | CATQVGTSGYNEQFF | TGTGCCACCCAGGTCGGGACTAGCGGTTACAATGAGCAGTTCTTC
TRBD2 | TRBJ2-5 | - | TRBV5-1 | CASSPTPRAGKTETQYF | TGCGCCAGCAGCCCCACGCCGCGAGCGGGGAAAACGGAGACCCAGTACTTC
TRBD2 | TRBJ2-1 | - | TRBV6-2/TRBV6-3 | CASSSGRGGPRDNEQFF | TGTGCCAGCAGTTCCGGGAGGGGAGGGCCACGGGACAATGAGCAGTTCTTC
- | TRBJ1-1 | - | TRBV30 | CAWSRSAREAFF | TGTGCCTGGAGTAGGTCAGCTCGTGAAGCTTTCTTT
- | TRBJ1-3 | - | TRBV30 | CVWSSGSGNTIYF | TGTGTCTGGAGCTCGGGCTCTGGAAACACCATATATTTT
- | TRBJ1-3 | - | TRBV30 | CAWKGPATGNTIYF | TGTGCCTGGAAGGGTCCTGCGACTGGAAACACCATATATTTT
TRBD1 | TRBJ1-1 | once | TRBV5-1 | CASSPRTGSGNTEAFF | TGCGCCAGCAGCCCAAGGACAGGGTCTGGGAACACTGAAGCTTTCTTT
TRBD1 | TRBJ2-5 | - | TRBV7-9 | CASSSPTGGGQETQYF | TGTGCCAGCAGCTCCCCGACAGGGGGGGGCCAAGAGACCCAGTACTTC
TRBD2 | TRBJ2-5 | - | TRBV19 | CASSQAGAFQETQYF | TGTGCCAGTAGCCAAGCGGGGGCTTTCCAAGAGACCCAGTACTTC
- | TRBJ1-4 | - | TRBV6-5 | CASSYFNPREKLFF | TGTGCCAGCAGTTACTTCAATCCTAGAGAAAAACTGTTTTTT